This is a list of T cell receptor beta chains from one sample in a study of T cells after yellow fever vaccination. TCRdb reanalysed the 5' RACE reads using MiXCR and keeps one entry per CDR3 protein. The sample contains 200,000 to 300,000 distinct CDR3 sequences, around 6.7% of which appear only once. The starting material was CD4+ T cells sorted from PBMCs, obtained on the day of the yellow fever booster vaccination. These receptors all come from a man between 25 and 39 years old who received the YFV17D yellow fever vaccine. Each CDR3 is given with its conserved first and last residue. D genes are given only for firm matches. Size is stated for part of the rows, as once, few or many counts, or as a class when the clone is expanded.

size: many; length: 14; D: TRBD2; J: TRBJ2-7; V: TRBV20-1; CDR3: CSALNSGRPYEQYF; DNA: TGCAGTGCTCTAAATAGCGGGAGGCCCTACGAGCAGTACTTC
size: few; length: 13; D: -; J: TRBJ2-5; V: TRBV10-1; CDR3: CASSDKGKETQYF; DNA: TGCGCCAGCAGTGACAAGGGGAAAGAGACCCAGTACTTC
size: many; length: 15; D: -; J: TRBJ1-4; V: TRBV24-1; CDR3: CATSDPRGTNEKLFF; DNA: TGTGCCACCAGTGACCCAAGAGGGACTAATGAAAAACTGTTTTTT
size: many; length: 16; D: TRBD2; J: TRBJ2-5; V: TRBV24-1; CDR3: CATSDDSGRDQETQYF; DNA: TGTGCCACCAGTGATGACAGCGGGAGGGACCAAGAGACCCAGTACTTC
size: -; length: 15; D: TRBD2; J: TRBJ2-7; V: TRBV27; CDR3: CASSRTSGRAIEQYF; DNA: TGTGCCAGCAGCCGAACTAGCGGGAGGGCCATCGAGCAGTACTTC
size: -; length: 15; D: TRBD1; J: TRBJ2-2; V: TRBV20-1; CDR3: CSARPTGQGYGELFF; DNA: TGCAGTGCTAGACCAACGGGACAGGGCTACGGGGAGCTGTTTTTT
size: few; length: 15; D: -; J: TRBJ2-6; V: TRBV7-9; CDR3: CASSYHHSGANVLTF; DNA: TGTGCCAGCAGCTACCACCACTCTGGGGCCAACGTCCTGACTTTC
size: -; length: 15; D: TRBD1; J: TRBJ1-2; V: TRBV4-3; CDR3: CASSQEIRGRDGYTF; DNA: TGCGCCAGCAGCCAAGAAATCAGGGGGCGCGATGGCTACACCTTC
size: many; length: 13; D: -; J: TRBJ2-5; V: TRBV2; CDR3: CASSENRVETQYF; DNA: TGTGCCAGCAGTGAGAATAGGGTTGAGACCCAGTACTTC
size: many; length: 14; D: -; J: TRBJ2-2; V: TRBV11-3; CDR3: CASSLSPNTGELFF; DNA: TGTGCCAGCAGCTTAAGTCCGAACACCGGGGAGCTGTTTTTT
size: many; length: 14; D: -; J: TRBJ2-7; V: TRBV7-6; CDR3: CASSLDVQLYEQYF; DNA: TGTGCCAGCAGCTTAGATGTTCAGCTTTACGAGCAGTACTTC
size: many; length: 14; D: TRBD2; J: TRBJ2-5; V: TRBV18; CDR3: CASSPGLAGETQYF; DNA: TGTGCCAGCTCACCCGGACTAGCGGGAGAGACCCAGTACTTC
size: few; length: 14; D: -; J: TRBJ2-1; V: TRBV20-1; CDR3: CSARVSGSLHEQFF; DNA: TGCAGTGCTAGAGTTTCCGGGAGCCTGCATGAGCAGTTCTTC
size: many; length: 14; D: -; J: TRBJ2-2; V: TRBV5-1; CDR3: CASSPGRGTGELFF; DNA: TGCGCCAGCAGCCCTGGACGGGGCACCGGGGAGCTGTTTTTT
size: many; length: 16; D: TRBD1; J: TRBJ2-7; V: TRBV18; CDR3: CASSFNPGQGVYEQYF; DNA: TGTGCCAGCTCTTTTAATCCGGGACAGGGAGTTTACGAGCAGTACTTC
size: -; length: 14; D: -; J: TRBJ2-3; V: TRBV6-2/TRBV6-3; CDR3: CASLGAQGVDTQYF; DNA: TGTGCCAGCCTCGGGGCTCAGGGTGTAGATACGCAGTATTTT
size: -; length: 13; D: -; J: TRBJ2-3; V: TRBV20-1; CDR3: CSAHRTGTDTQYF; DNA: TGCAGTGCTCATAGAACTGGCACAGATACGCAGTATTTT
size: many; length: 18; D: TRBD2; J: TRBJ2-7; V: TRBV27; CDR3: CASSPYRLAGGGSYEQYF; DNA: TGTGCCAGCAGTCCTTATCGACTAGCGGGAGGCGGGTCCTACGAGCAGTACTTC
size: many; length: 16; D: TRBD1; J: TRBJ1-5; V: TRBV12-3/TRBV12-4; CDR3: CASSAGQGPSRQPQHF; DNA: TGTGCCAGCAGTGCGGGACAGGGGCCCTCTCGGCAGCCCCAGCATTTT
size: -; length: 16; D: TRBD2; J: TRBJ2-5; V: TRBV20-1; CDR3: CSARLAGGEGAEAQYF; DNA: TGCAGTGCTAGACTAGCGGGTGGGGAAGGAGCGGAGGCCCAGTACTTC
size: few; length: 16; D: TRBD2; J: TRBJ2-7; V: TRBV20-1; CDR3: CSARDPSGVTSYEQYF; DNA: TGCAGTGCTAGAGACCCTAGCGGAGTTACCTCCTACGAGCAGTACTTC
size: few; length: 15; D: -; J: TRBJ2-2; V: TRBV4-3; CDR3: CASSQDRLSTGELFF; DNA: TGCGCCAGCAGCCAAGATCGACTAAGCACCGGGGAGCTGTTTTTT
size: few; length: 15; D: -; J: TRBJ2-2; V: TRBV3-1; CDR3: CASSQDLLSTGELFF; DNA: TGTGCCAGCAGCCAAGATCTACTAAGTACCGGGGAGCTGTTTTTT
size: many; length: 15; D: TRBD2; J: TRBJ2-1; V: TRBV12-3/TRBV12-4; CDR3: CASRQTSGRPPEQFF; DNA: TGTGCCAGCAGACAGACTAGCGGGAGGCCCCCCGAGCAGTTCTTC
size: many; length: 15; D: -; J: TRBJ2-5; V: TRBV24-1; CDR3: CATSDSRDEQETQYF; DNA: TGTGCCACCAGTGATTCTCGGGACGAACAAGAGACCCAGTACTTC
size: few; length: 14; D: -; J: TRBJ2-2; V: TRBV7-7; CDR3: CASSLVAATGELFF; DNA: TGTGCTAGCAGCTTAGTAGCGGCAACCGGGGAGCTGTTTTTT
size: -; length: 14; D: TRBD1; J: TRBJ2-7; V: TRBV29-1; CDR3: CSVEGGQGLIEQYF; DNA: TGCAGCGTTGAGGGGGGACAGGGCCTTATCGAGCAGTACTTC
size: few; length: 15; D: TRBD1; J: TRBJ2-7; V: TRBV5-1; CDR3: CASSPETGVRNEQYF; DNA: TGCGCCAGCAGCCCCGAGACAGGGGTGAGGAACGAGCAGTACTTC
size: few; length: 14; D: TRBD1; J: TRBJ1-6; V: TRBV4-3; CDR3: CASSLTGEDSPLHF; DNA: TGCGCCAGCAGCCTGACAGGGGAGGATTCACCCCTCCACTTT
size: -; length: 13; D: -; J: TRBJ2-5; V: TRBV20-1; CDR3: CSADSHHGETQYF; DNA: TGCAGTGCTGATTCCCATCATGGGGAGACCCAGTACTTC
size: -; length: 16; D: TRBD1; J: TRBJ2-5; V: TRBV10-3; CDR3: CAISEGPGQDQETQYF; DNA: TGTGCCATCAGTGAGGGACCGGGACAGGACCAAGAGACCCAGTACTTC
size: few; length: 13; D: TRBD2; J: TRBJ2-2; V: TRBV2; CDR3: CASTLREAGELFF; DNA: TGTGCCAGCACTTTACGGGAGGCCGGGGAGCTGTTTTTT
size: few; length: 14; D: -; J: TRBJ1-1; V: TRBV20-1; CDR3: CSAPRSGGHTEAFF; DNA: TGCAGTGCTCCCAGGTCGGGGGGCCACACTGAAGCTTTCTTT
size: -; length: 14; D: -; J: TRBJ2-2; V: TRBV20-1; CDR3: CSARTGRRAGELFF; DNA: TGCAGTGCTAGGACAGGACGGCGGGCCGGGGAGCTGTTTTTT
size: many; length: 16; D: TRBD2; J: TRBJ2-3; V: TRBV5-6; CDR3: CASSPRTSGRTDTQYF; DNA: TGTGCCAGCAGCCCCCGGACTAGCGGGAGAACAGATACGCAGTATTTT
size: many; length: 16; D: -; J: TRBJ1-6; V: TRBV6-5; CDR3: CASSHSRGLVNSPLHF; DNA: TGTGCCAGCAGTCACTCTAGGGGGTTAGTTAATTCACCCCTCCACTTT
size: few; length: 14; D: -; J: TRBJ2-1; V: TRBV7-2; CDR3: CASRDSGPATEQFF; DNA: TGTGCCAGCAGGGATAGCGGTCCTGCCACTGAGCAGTTCTTC